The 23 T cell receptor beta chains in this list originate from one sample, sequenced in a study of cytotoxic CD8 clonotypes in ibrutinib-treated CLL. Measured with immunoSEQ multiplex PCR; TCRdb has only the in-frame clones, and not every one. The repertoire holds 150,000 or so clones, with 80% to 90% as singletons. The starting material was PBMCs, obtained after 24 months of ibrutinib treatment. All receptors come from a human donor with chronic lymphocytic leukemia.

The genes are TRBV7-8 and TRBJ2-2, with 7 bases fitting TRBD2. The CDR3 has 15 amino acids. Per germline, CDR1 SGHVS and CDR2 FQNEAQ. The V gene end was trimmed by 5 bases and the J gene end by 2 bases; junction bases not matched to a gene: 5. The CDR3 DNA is TGTGCCAGCAGCGTAAGCGGGAAAAACACCGGGGAGCTGTTTTTT. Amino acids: CASSVSGKNTGELFF.

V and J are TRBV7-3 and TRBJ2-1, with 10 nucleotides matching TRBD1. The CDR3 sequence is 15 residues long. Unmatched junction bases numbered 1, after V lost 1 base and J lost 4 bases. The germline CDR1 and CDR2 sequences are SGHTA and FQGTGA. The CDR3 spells CASSLRDRGYNEQFF. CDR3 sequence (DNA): TGTGCCAGCAGCTTAAGGGACAGGGGTTACAATGAGCAGTTCTTC.

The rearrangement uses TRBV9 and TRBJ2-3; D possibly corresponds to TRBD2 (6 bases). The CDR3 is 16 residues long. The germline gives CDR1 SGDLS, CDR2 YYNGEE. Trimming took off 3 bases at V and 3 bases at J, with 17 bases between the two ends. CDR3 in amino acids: CASSGRGTPWTDTQYF. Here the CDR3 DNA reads TGTGCCAGCAGCGGCCGGGGGACCCCGTGGACAGATACGCAGTATTTT.

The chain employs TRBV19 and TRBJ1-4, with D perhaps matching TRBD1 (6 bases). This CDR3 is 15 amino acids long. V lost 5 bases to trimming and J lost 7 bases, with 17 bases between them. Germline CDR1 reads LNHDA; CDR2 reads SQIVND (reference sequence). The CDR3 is CASSPTGTLGEKLFF. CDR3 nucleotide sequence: TGTGCCAGTAGTCCCACCGGGACATTAGGTGAAAAACTGTTTTTT.

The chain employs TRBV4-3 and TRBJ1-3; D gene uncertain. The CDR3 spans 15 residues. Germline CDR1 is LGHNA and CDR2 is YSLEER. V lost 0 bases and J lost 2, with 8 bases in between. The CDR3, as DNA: TGCGCCAGCAGCCAAGATGGCAACCCTGGAAACACCATATATTTT. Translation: CASSQDGNPGNTIYF.

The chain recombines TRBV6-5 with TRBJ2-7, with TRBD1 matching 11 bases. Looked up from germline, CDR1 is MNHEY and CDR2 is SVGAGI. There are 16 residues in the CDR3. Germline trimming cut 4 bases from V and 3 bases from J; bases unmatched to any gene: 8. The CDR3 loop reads CASSSQSGTGGYEQYF. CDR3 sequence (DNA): TGTGCCAGCAGTTCCCAATCCGGGACAGGGGGCTACGAGCAGTACTTC.

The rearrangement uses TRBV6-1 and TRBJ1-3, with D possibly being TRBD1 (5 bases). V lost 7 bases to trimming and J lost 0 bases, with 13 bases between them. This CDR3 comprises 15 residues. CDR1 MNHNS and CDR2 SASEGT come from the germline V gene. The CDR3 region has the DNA TGTGCCAGCACAATCGGGGGGAACTCTGGAAACACCATATATTTT. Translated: CASTIGGNSGNTIYF.

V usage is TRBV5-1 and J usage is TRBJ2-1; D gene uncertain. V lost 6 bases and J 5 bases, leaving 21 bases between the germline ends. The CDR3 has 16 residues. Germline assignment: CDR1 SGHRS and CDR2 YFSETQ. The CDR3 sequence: CASTPPHSRLNNEQFF. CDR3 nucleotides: TGCGCCAGCACCCCGCCCCACTCGAGGCTAAACAATGAGCAGTTCTTC. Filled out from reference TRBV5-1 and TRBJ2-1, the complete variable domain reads KAGVTQTPRYLIKTRGQQVTLSCSPISGHRSVSWYQQTPGQGLQFLFEYFSETQRNKGNFPGRFSGRQFSNSRSEMNVSTLELGDSALYLCASTPPHSRLNNEQFFGPGTRLTVL.

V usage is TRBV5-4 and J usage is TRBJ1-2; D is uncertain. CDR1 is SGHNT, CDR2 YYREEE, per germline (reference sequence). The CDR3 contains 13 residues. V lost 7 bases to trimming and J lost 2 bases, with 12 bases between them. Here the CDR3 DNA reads TGTGCCAGCGGCGGTCCGGGAAACTATGGCTACACCTTC. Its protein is CASGGPGNYGYTF.

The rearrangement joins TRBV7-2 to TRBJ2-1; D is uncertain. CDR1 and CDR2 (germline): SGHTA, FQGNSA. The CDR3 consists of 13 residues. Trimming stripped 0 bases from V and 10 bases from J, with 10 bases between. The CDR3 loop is CASSLARLREQFF. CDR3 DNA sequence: TGTGCCAGCAGCTTAGCCAGACTTAGAGAGCAGTTCTTC.

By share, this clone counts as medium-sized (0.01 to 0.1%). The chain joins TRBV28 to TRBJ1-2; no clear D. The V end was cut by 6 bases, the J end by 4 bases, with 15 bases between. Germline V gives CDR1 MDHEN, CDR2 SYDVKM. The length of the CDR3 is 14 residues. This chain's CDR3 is CASRPLPRSYGYTF. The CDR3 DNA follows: TGTGCCAGCAGACCTTTACCCCGCAGCTATGGCTACACCTTC.

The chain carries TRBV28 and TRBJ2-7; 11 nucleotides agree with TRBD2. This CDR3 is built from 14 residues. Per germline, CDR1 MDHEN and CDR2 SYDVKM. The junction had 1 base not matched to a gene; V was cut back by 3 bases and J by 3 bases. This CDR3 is CASSFSGGDYEQYF. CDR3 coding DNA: TGTGCCAGCAGTTTTAGCGGGGGGGACTACGAGCAGTACTTC.

CDR3 amino acids: CASRTGTGGVSPLHF. The DNA of the CDR3 is TGTGCCAGCAGAACCGGGACAGGGGGCGTCTCACCCCTCCACTTT. This chain joins TRBV6-6 and TRBJ1-6, with 12 bases matching TRBD1. The V and J ends lost 6 bases and 10 bases, in that order; junction bases with no gene match: 7. Germline V gene sequence: CDR1 MNHNY, CDR2 SVGAGI (reference sequence). CDR3 length: 15 residues.

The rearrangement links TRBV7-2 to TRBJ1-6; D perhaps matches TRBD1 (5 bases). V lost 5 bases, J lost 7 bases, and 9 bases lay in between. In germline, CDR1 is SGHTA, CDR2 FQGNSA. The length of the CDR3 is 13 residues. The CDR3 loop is CASSRDRNSPLHF. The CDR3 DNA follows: TGTGCCAGCAGCAGAGACAGAAATTCACCCCTCCACTTT.

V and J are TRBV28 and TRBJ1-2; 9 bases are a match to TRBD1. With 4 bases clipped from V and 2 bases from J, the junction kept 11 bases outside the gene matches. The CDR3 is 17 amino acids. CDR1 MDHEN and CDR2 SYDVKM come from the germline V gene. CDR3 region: CASSSPGTGRGNYGYTF. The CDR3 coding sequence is TGTGCCAGCAGTTCACCCGGGACAGGGAGGGGAAACTATGGCTACACCTTC.

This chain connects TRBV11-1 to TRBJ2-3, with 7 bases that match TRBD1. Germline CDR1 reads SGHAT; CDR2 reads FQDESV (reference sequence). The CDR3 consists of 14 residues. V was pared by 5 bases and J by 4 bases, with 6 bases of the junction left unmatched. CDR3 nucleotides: TGTGCCAGCAGCGTACGACAGGGATCAGATACGCAGTATTTT. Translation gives CASSVRQGSDTQYF.

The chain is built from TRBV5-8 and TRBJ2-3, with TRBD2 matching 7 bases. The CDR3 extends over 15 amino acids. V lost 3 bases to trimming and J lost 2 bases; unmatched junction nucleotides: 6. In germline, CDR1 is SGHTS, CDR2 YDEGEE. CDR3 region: CASSSGLLTTDTQYF. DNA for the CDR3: TGTGCCAGCAGCTCGGGACTACTTACCACAGATACGCAGTATTTT.

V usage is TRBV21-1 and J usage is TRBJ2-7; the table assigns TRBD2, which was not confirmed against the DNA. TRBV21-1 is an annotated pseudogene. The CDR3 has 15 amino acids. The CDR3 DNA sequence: TGTGCCAGCAGCAAAGTGCGGGGGCATCACCTCGAGCAGTACTTC. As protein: CASSKVRGHHLEQYF.

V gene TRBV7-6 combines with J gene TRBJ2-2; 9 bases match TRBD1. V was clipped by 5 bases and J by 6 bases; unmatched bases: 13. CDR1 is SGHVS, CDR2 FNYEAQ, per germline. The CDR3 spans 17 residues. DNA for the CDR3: TGTGCCAGCAGCCGGATGCGGACAGGGGAAATCCCCGGGGAGCTGTTTTTT. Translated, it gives CASSRMRTGEIPGELFF.

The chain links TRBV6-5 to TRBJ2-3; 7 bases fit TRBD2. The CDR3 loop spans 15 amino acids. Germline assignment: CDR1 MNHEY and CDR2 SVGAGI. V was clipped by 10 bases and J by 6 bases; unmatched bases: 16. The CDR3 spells CATKRGVGSSDTQYF. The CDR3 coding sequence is TGTGCCACCAAACGGGGGGTCGGAAGCTCGGATACGCAGTATTTT.

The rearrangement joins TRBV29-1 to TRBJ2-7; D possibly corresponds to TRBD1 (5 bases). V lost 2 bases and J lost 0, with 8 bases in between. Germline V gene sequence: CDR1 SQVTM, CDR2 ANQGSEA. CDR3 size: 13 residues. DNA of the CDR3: TGCAGCGTTGAACCGGACAACTCCTACGAGCAGTACTTC. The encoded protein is CSVEPDNSYEQYF.

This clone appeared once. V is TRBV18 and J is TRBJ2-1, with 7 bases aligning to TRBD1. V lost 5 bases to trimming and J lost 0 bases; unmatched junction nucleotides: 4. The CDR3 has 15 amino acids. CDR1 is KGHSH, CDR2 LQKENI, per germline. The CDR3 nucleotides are TGTGCCAGCTCAACGAGGGACAGCTCCTACAATGAGCAGTTCTTC. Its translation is CASSTRDSSYNEQFF.

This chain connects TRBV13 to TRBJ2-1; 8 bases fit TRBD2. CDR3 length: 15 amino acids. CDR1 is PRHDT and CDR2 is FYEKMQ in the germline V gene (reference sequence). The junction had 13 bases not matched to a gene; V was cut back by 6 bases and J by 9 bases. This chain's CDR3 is CASRSRTLAGSEQFF. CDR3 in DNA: TGTGCCAGCAGATCACGTACGCTAGCGGGTTCTGAGCAGTTCTTC. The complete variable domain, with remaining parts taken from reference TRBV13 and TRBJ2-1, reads AAGVIQSPRHLIKEKRETATLKCYPIPRHDTVYWYQQGPGQDPQFLISFYEKMQSDKGSIPDRFSAQQFSDYHSELNMSSLELGDSALYFCASRSRTLAGSEQFFGPGTRLTVL.